These 7 T cell receptor beta chains came from one sample sequenced in a study of vaccination and CD4 T cells after COVID-19. The Oncomine TCR Beta short-read assay generated sequence data from the DNA of cultured CD4+ T cells. TCRdb fed the PCR reads into MiXCR, producing one record per CDR3 protein. The profile covers some 15,000 distinct CDR3 sequences, with over 45% appearing a single time and roughly a fifth taken by the ten largest. Time point reported: late sampling 161 to 241 days after vaccination in three convalescent patients. Sample treatment: approximately 9-day PBMC culture with coronavirus spike peptide pools or control peptides (ViraFEST assay). Their cognate antigens are unknown. The specimen comprised CD4+ T cells from blood, cultured in vitro, sampled about 7 months after SARS-CoV-2 vaccination. These receptors originate from a human donor who had recovered from COVID-19.

The V and J genes are TRBV10-3 and TRBJ1-1; possibly TRBD1 for D (5 bases). The CDR3 runs 13 residues. V was pared by 7 bases and J by 4 bases, with 13 bases between. Germline V gives CDR1 ENHRY, CDR2 SYGVKD. CDR3 DNA: TGTGCCATCAACCAGGGAGGAGGCACTGAAGCTTTCTTT. Translating it yields CAINQGGGTEAFF.

This clonotype showed up just a few times. V usage is TRBV6-1 and J usage is TRBJ1-6; tentatively, D is TRBD1 (6 bases). Germline values: CDR1 MNHNS, CDR2 SASEGT. This CDR3 contains 16 residues. V shed 0 bases and J shed 6 bases, with 12 bases lying between them. CDR3 nucleotides: TGTGCCAGCAGTGAAGCTGGGGGGACACCTAATTCACCCCTCCACTTT. Translated, it gives CASSEAGGTPNSPLHF.

This rearrangement joins TRBV6-1 to TRBJ2-7; weak D call: TRBD2 (6 bases). Deletions cut 1 base from V and 11 bases from J, with 21 bases between. CDR1 and CDR2 from the germline V gene are MNHNS and SASEGT. This CDR3 is built from 15 residues. For the CDR3, the DNA is TGTGCCAGCAGTGAAGGGCCAAGCGGATGGGAGGTAGAGTACTTC. Translating it yields CASSEGPSGWEVEYF.

The chain is built from TRBV2 and TRBJ1-5, with TRBD1 matching over 7 bases. Germline V gene data show CDR1 as SNHLY and CDR2 as FYNNEI. The ends lost 6 bases at V and 0 bases at J; junction bases unmatched: 8. The CDR3 contains 16 residues. The CDR3 loop reads CASRRSAGGSNQPQHF. In nucleotides, the CDR3 is TGTGCCAGCAGAAGGTCGGCAGGGGGTAGCAATCAGCCCCAGCATTTT. Complete variable domain (other parts from reference TRBV2 and TRBJ1-5): EPEVTQTPSHQVTQMGQEVILRCVPISNHLYFYWYRQILGQKVEFLVSFYNNEISEKSEIFDDQFSVERPDGSNFTLKIRSTKLEDSAMYFCASRRSAGGSNQPQHFGDGTRLSIL.

The gene calls are TRBV20-1 and TRBJ2-2, with a weak D call TRBD2 (7 bases). V was cut by 0 bases and J by 3 bases, with 17 bases left in between. Germline V gives CDR1 DFQATT, CDR2 SNEGSKA (reference sequence). CDR3 size: 17 residues. This chain's CDR3 is CSAREGMTGGYTGELFF. The DNA for the CDR3 is TGCAGTGCTAGAGAGGGGATGACGGGGGGCTACACCGGGGAGCTGTTTTTT.

This clonotype has only a few counts. The chain couples TRBV7-8 to TRBJ1-1; 8 bases agree with TRBD1. V shed 5 bases, J shed 5 bases, and the junction held 4 bases outside the gene matches. Per the germline V gene, CDR1 is SGHVS and CDR2 is FQNEAQ. The CDR3 loop spans 13 amino acids. CDR3 sequence: CASSTQGGTEAFF. Written as DNA, the CDR3 is TGTGCCAGCAGCACACAGGGGGGAACTGAAGCTTTCTTT.

The chain couples TRBV20-1 to TRBJ1-2, with TRBD1 identical over 7 bases. There are 16 residues in the CDR3. The J segment lost 4 bases and the V segment lost 3 bases, leaving 14 bases of the junction unmatched. The germline V gene encodes CDR1 DFQATT and CDR2 SNEGSKA (reference sequence). DNA for the CDR3: TGCAGTGCTAGCGAGGTCGGACAGGTATTTCTCTATGGCTACACCTTC. The encoded protein is CSASEVGQVFLYGYTF.